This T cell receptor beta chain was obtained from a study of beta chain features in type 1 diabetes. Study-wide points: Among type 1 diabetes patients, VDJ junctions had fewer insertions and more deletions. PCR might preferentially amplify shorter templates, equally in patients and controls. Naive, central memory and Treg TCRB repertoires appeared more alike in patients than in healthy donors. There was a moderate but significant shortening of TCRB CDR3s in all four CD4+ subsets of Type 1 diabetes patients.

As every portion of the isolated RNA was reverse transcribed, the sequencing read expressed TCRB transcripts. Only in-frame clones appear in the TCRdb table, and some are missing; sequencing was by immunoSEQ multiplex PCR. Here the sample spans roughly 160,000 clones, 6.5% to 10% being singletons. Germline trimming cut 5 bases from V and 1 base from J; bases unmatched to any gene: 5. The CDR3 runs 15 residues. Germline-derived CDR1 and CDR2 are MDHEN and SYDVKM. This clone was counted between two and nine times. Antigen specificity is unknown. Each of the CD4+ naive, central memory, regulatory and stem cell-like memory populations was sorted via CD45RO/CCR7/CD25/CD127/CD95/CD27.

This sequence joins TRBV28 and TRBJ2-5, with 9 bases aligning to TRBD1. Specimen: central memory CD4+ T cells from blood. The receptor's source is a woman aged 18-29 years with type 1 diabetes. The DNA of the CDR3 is TGTGCCAGCAGTGCCCCGGGACAGGGCCAAGAGACCCAGTACTTC. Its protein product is CASSAPGQGQETQYF.